This entry lists 9 T cell receptor beta chains sequenced from one sample in a study of cytomegalovirus exposure and HLA in healthy donors. Primers for the PCR totalled 60 Vbeta and 13 Jbeta. Produced via immunoSEQ multiplex PCR; TCRdb's table is partial and in-frame only. The sample has about 200,000 clones; about nine tenths are singletons. Sequencing input: PBMCs. The receptors originated from a man aged 25-45 years in good health and CMV-seronegative.

This clone came up once. The chain carries TRBV7-9 and TRBJ2-6, with 7 bases that match TRBD1. This CDR3 has 17 residues. V was pared by 5 bases and J by 0 bases, with 7 bases of the junction left unmatched. Germline values: CDR1 SEHNR, CDR2 FQNEAQ (reference sequence). CDR3 amino acids: CASSRTGVPSGANVLTF. The CDR3 DNA reads as TGTGCCAGCAGCCGGACAGGCGTCCCCTCTGGGGCCAACGTCCTGACTTTC.

This clone showed up just once. The CDR3 region has the DNA TGTGCCAGCAGCCCCAGGAGGAGTGCGCCACGATACAATGAGCAGTTCTTC. This encodes CASSPRRSAPRYNEQFF. The chain recombines TRBV7-2 with TRBJ2-1, with D possibly being TRBD2 (5 bases). V lost 5 bases, J lost 4 bases, and 21 bases lay in between. The CDR3 contains 17 residues. The germline V gene has CDR1 SGHTA and CDR2 FQGNSA. Full variable domain (rest looked up from reference TRBV7-2 and TRBJ2-1): GAGVSQSPSNKVTEKGKDVELRCDPISGHTALYWYRQSLGQGLEFLIYFQGNSAPDKSGLPSDRFSAERTGGSVSTLTIQRTQQEDSAVYLCASSPRRSAPRYNEQFFGPGTRLTVL.

The chain has TRBV7-9 and TRBJ1-1; 7 nucleotides line up with TRBD1. Germline V gives CDR1 SEHNR, CDR2 FQNEAQ (reference sequence). This CDR3 is built from 14 residues. V shed 5 bases and J 5 bases; nucleotides not matched to a gene: 8. CDR3 bases: TGTGCCAGCAGCCGAGGGGGCGGAGGGACTGAAGCTTTCTTT. This gives the protein CASSRGGGGTEAFF.

The chain employs TRBV6-5 and TRBJ2-7, with D perhaps TRBD1 (6 bases). The CDR3 is made up of 14 amino acids. The germline gives CDR1 MNHEY, CDR2 SVGAGI. V gave up 2 bases and J gave up 6 bases, with 14 bases separating them. Here the CDR3 DNA reads TGTGCCAGCAGTTACCCACCAGGGGTTGGCGAGCAGTACTTC. It specifies CASSYPPGVGEQYF.

This chain links TRBV30 with TRBJ2-2; 7 bases are a match to TRBD1. CDR1 GTSNPN and CDR2 SVGIG come from the germline V gene (reference sequence). This CDR3 has 16 residues. The V and J ends lost 5 bases and 6 bases, in that order; junction bases with no gene match: 15. CDR3 protein: CAWGRSGTAKSGELFF. CDR3 DNA sequence: TGTGCCTGGGGTCGCTCTGGGACAGCTAAGTCCGGGGAGCTGTTTTTT.

The gene calls are TRBV5-8 and TRBJ2-1; D is ambiguous. The CDR3 has 12 amino acids. Trimming took 2 bases from V and 14 from J, leaving 14 bases between them. Germline V gene data show CDR1 as SGHTS and CDR2 as YDEGEE. CDR3 sequence: CASSLPLVVEFF. CDR3 in DNA: TGTGCCAGCAGCTTACCCCTAGTTGTTGAGTTCTTC. Full variable domain (missing parts from reference TRBV5-8 and TRBJ2-1): EAGVTQSPTHLIKTRGQQATLRCSPISGHTSVYWYQQALGLGLQFLLWYDEGEERNRGNFPPRFSGRQFPNYSSELNVNALELEDSALYLCASSLPLVVEFFGPGTRLTVL.

The chain combines TRBV7-2 with TRBJ2-7; 9 nucleotides agree with TRBD1. CDR1 is SGHTA and CDR2 is FQGNSA in the germline V gene. V lost 5 bases to trimming and J lost 3 bases; unmatched junction nucleotides: 8. The CDR3 is 15 amino acids. The CDR3 coding sequence is TGTGCCAGCAGCCCCCTCGGGACAGGGAACTACGAGCAGTACTTC. This sequence encodes CASSPLGTGNYEQYF. Supplemented by reference TRBV7-2 and TRBJ2-7, the full variable domain reads GAGVSQSPSNKVTEKGKDVELRCDPISGHTALYWYRQSLGQGLEFLIYFQGNSAPDKSGLPSDRFSAERTGGSVSTLTIQRTQQEDSAVYLCASSPLGTGNYEQYFGPGTRLTVT.

The chain uses TRBV9 and TRBJ2-1; no definite D call. Trimming removed 1 base at V and 6 bases at J, with 8 bases between. The CDR3 consists of 13 residues. Per germline, CDR1 SGDLS and CDR2 YYNGEE. The CDR3 is CASSVIGSNEQFF. CDR3 coding DNA: TGTGCCAGCAGCGTAATCGGTTCCAATGAGCAGTTCTTC.

This chain uses TRBV27 with TRBJ1-3; the D is unclear. Trimming removed 2 bases at V and 0 bases at J, with 5 bases between. The CDR3 loop spans 14 amino acids. The germline V gene encodes CDR1 MNHEY and CDR2 SMNVEV (reference sequence). The DNA of the CDR3 is TGTGCCAGCAGTTTACGGGGCTCTGGAAACACCATATATTTT. Translated, it gives CASSLRGSGNTIYF.